A single sample is the source of the 10 T cell receptor beta chains below, sequenced in a study of T cells of healthy individuals. Via MiXCR, TCRdb re-called the 5' RACE reads, giving one row per CDR3 protein. This sample has 40,000 to 65,000 distinct CDR3 sequences, with approximately 14% found just once. These receptors were taken from a human donor in good health.

This clonotype appeared many times. The CDR3 nucleotides read TGTGCCAGCAGTTTACAAGGACAGGTCGTCACTGAAGCTTTCTTT. Translation: CASSLQGQVVTEAFF. V gene TRBV6-2 or TRBV6-3 combines with J gene TRBJ1-1, with TRBD1 matching 7 bases. The CDR3 is 15 amino acids. V lost 4 bases to trimming and J lost 4 bases; unmatched junction nucleotides: 9. The germline CDR1 and CDR2 sequences are MNHEY and SVGEGT.

This clonotype was counted only a few times. This chain joins TRBV7-2 and TRBJ2-1; D may be TRBD2 (6 bases). The V end lost 5 bases, the J end lost 3 bases, and 14 bases lay between the germline ends. The CDR3 runs 15 residues. The V gene's germline CDR1 is SGHTA and CDR2 FQGNSA. CDR3: CASSPETSFYNEQFF. In DNA, the CDR3 is TGTGCCAGCAGCCCCGAGACTAGTTTCTACAATGAGCAGTTCTTC.

This clonotype was seen more than once but under ten times. This rearrangement joins TRBV24-1 to TRBJ2-2; no firm D call. The CDR3 consists of 19 residues. Trimming removed 4 bases from V and 3 bases from J, with 23 bases in between. The V gene's germline CDR1 is KGHDR and CDR2 SFDVKD. The CDR3 protein is CATSDAFIARPVDTGELFF. CDR3 coding DNA: TGTGCCACCAGTGACGCCTTTATAGCAAGGCCGGTGGACACCGGGGAGCTGTTTTTT.

This clonotype was picked up many times. V and J are TRBV5-1 and TRBJ2-3, with TRBD2 as a possible D gene (6 bases). The CDR3 contains 14 residues. V was trimmed by 7 bases and J by 1 base, leaving 13 bases between them. CDR1 is SGHRS, CDR2 YFSETQ, per germline. CDR3 nucleotides: TGCGCCAGCGGACGACTAGGGGGCACAGATACGCAGTATTTT. Its protein product is CASGRLGGTDTQYF.

The chain joins TRBV5-1 to TRBJ2-1, with 9 bases fitting TRBD2. V shed 5 bases and J 7 bases; nucleotides not matched to a gene: 7. The CDR3 extends over 14 amino acids. Germline loops: CDR1 SGHRS, CDR2 YFSETQ. As DNA, the CDR3 is TGCGCCAGCAGAACCGGGACTAGCCTTAATGAGCAGTTCTTC. Its translation is CASRTGTSLNEQFF.

The V and J genes are TRBV7-2 and TRBJ2-3, with TRBD2 matching over 9 bases. CDR3 length: 17 amino acids. Germline V gene sequence: CDR1 SGHTA, CDR2 FQGNSA. Trimming took 0 bases from V and 0 from J; bases not matched to a gene: 4. This chain's CDR3 is CASSLAAGGLSTDTQYF. The CDR3 DNA sequence: TGTGCCAGCAGCTTAGCTGCGGGGGGGCTCAGCACAGATACGCAGTATTTT.

In this sample, this clonotype turned up many times. The gene calls are TRBV5-6 and TRBJ2-5; 7 bases are shared with TRBD2. The CDR3 has 15 amino acids. Per germline, CDR1 SGHDT and CDR2 YYEEEE. J was trimmed by 2 bases and V by 4 bases; bases with no gene match: 8. The CDR3 nucleotides read TGTGCCAGCAGCCCCCTCTCGGGGGGACAAGAGACCCAGTACTTC. Amino acids: CASSPLSGGQETQYF.

This clonotype appeared many times. J is TRBJ2-2 and V is TRBV18, with D maybe TRBD1 (6 bases). The V end was cut by 3 bases, the J end by 6 bases, with 17 bases between. The CDR3 runs to 16 residues. Germline-derived CDR1 and CDR2 are KGHSH and LQKENI. CDR3 nucleotide sequence: TGTGCCAGCTCACCCTCTTCAGGGGCGGACGCCGGGGAGCTGTTTTTT. Translation: CASSPSSGADAGELFF.

This clonotype was seen at least ten times. This rearrangement joins TRBV6-2 or TRBV6-3 to TRBJ2-2; TRBD2 matches at 11 bases. Per the germline V gene, CDR1 is MNHEY and CDR2 is SVGEGT. There are 18 residues in the CDR3. V shed 4 bases, J shed 2 bases, and the junction held 9 bases outside the gene matches. The CDR3 coding sequence is TGTGCCAGCAGTTCCTACGGACTAGCGGGTTCTAACACCGGGGAGCTGTTTTTT. This sequence encodes CASSSYGLAGSNTGELFF.

This clonotype was seen ten or more times. The chain couples TRBV7-9 to TRBJ2-1; D is uncertain. The CDR3 has 18 residues. Germline V lookup: CDR1 SEHNR, CDR2 FQNEAQ (reference sequence). The V end was cut by 1 base, the J end by 0 bases, with 16 bases between. CDR3 amino acids: CASSLDRQSLSSYNEQFF. The CDR3 nucleotides read TGTGCCAGCAGCTTAGATCGGCAGAGCTTAAGCTCCTACAATGAGCAGTTCTTC. Full variable domain (missing parts from reference TRBV7-9 and TRBJ2-1): DTGVSQNPRHKITKRGQNVTFRCDPISEHNRLYWYRQTLGQGPEFLTYFQNEAQLEKSRLLSDRFSAERPKGSFSTLEIQRTEQGDSAMYLCASSLDRQSLSSYNEQFFGPGTRLTVL.